This is a list of T cell receptor beta chains from one sample in a study of CD8 T cells in ankylosing spondylitis. TCRdb reprocessed the 5' RACE reads via MiXCR and lists one record per CDR3 protein. Among fewer than 350,000 distinct CDR3 sequences listed, about 9.9% were seen once. The sample comprised blood, either unsorted or a sorted T cell fraction (not recorded which). The receptors derive from a female donor with ankylosing spondylitis or in good health (not recorded which). CDR3s include the opening cysteine and the closing phenylalanine or tryptophan. The listing skips clone size in some rows; elsewhere it reads once, few, many or a size class.

j_gene | abundance | v_gene | CDR3aa
TRBJ2-7 | many | TRBV11-1 | CASSPRQLLEQYF
TRBJ1-5 | many | TRBV12-3/TRBV12-4 | CASSRTSQPQHF
TRBJ1-1 | many | TRBV2 | CASSGSPGSLNTEAFF
TRBJ1-5 | many | TRBV5-8 | CASSFSGTRDQPQHF
TRBJ2-7 | - | TRBV7-2 | CASTRAQGSVNEQYF
TRBJ2-3 | - | TRBV6-4 | CASSPLRGRGLAGYRDNTDTQYF
TRBJ1-5 | many | TRBV12-3/TRBV12-4 | CASSFNTDQPQHF
TRBJ2-7 | few | TRBV20-1 | CSAPPTGRLEQYF
TRBJ2-5 | - | TRBV19 | CASGGLAQETQYF
TRBJ2-1 | few | TRBV20-1 | CSAREYSGVGNEQFF
TRBJ2-1 | many | TRBV12-3/TRBV12-4 | CASSFGGDEQFF
TRBJ1-4 | - | TRBV7-6 | CASSPPAQGSEKLFF
TRBJ2-3 | few | TRBV10-2 | CASRQRTSGADTQYF
TRBJ2-1 | many | TRBV28 | CASNGLARHEQFF
TRBJ1-6 | many | TRBV28 | CALGAGNSPLHF
TRBJ2-7 | many | TRBV7-6 | CASSRATDYEQYF
TRBJ1-5 | many | TRBV28 | CASSLSMSMGNQPQHF
TRBJ2-1 | few | TRBV7-2 | CASSFASLLAGGPAPHNEQFF
TRBJ1-2 | many | TRBV20-1 | CSARDQRQGDYGYTF
TRBJ1-1 | many | TRBV7-2 | CASSLTGGVNTEAFF
TRBJ1-6 | - | TRBV3-1 | CASTAAHLNSPLHF
TRBJ2-3 | many | TRBV20-1 | CSASITRQSTDTQYF
TRBJ2-7 | - | TRBV28 | CATGGPPAYEQYF
TRBJ2-3 | many | TRBV29-1 | CSVVVADTQYF
TRBJ2-3 | many | TRBV20-1 | CSAVLAGALTDTQYF
TRBJ1-2 | many | TRBV6-5 | CASSRREGGYTF
TRBJ1-4 | many | TRBV5-6 | CASSFGTENEKLFF
TRBJ2-2 | - | TRBV12-3/TRBV12-4 | CASRNSGGTGELFF
TRBJ2-1 | - | TRBV14 | CASSQGPLGTGHNEQFF
TRBJ1-6 | many | TRBV12-3/TRBV12-4 | CASSFVQNSPLHF
TRBJ2-3 | - | TRBV29-1 | CVVARGTDTQYF
TRBJ2-7 | few | TRBV28 | CASGPGLPSEQYF
TRBJ1-6 | many | TRBV5-6 | CASSLEGISNSPLHF